This T cell receptor (beta chain) was found in a study of neoadjuvant nivolumab and ipilimumab in lung cancer. J lost 8 bases, V lost 5 bases, and 9 bases had no gene match. Germline V lookup: CDR1 MNHEY, CDR2 SVGAGI. CDR3 length equals 14 residues. Sequencing used immunoSEQ multiplex PCR; TCRdb keeps in-frame clones, though not all of them. The data hold about 4,300 clones, with roughly 80% observed a single time. This receptor was obtained from an adult with non-small cell lung cancer. Some clones in this sample may be carry-over from other donors' samples. The sequencing used normal lung tissue adjacent to the tumor, collected after neoadjuvant nivolumab, alone or with ipilimumab, at or shortly before surgery. This chain joins TRBV6-5 and TRBJ2-1; 7 positions agree with TRBD1. The CDR3 reads CASSRYRGEDEQFF. The CDR3 DNA is TGTGCCAGCAGTCGGTACAGGGGCGAGGATGAGCAGTTCTTC.